This TCR beta chain emerged from a study of shared clonotypes between healthy human individuals (TCRdb year 2020). Notes on the research overall: A few men and a couple of women, aged 18 to 49 years, made up the cohort. For each donor, CD4 naive and CD4 memory were each given three plates, CD8 naive was given two plates, and CD8 memory was given one plate. To estimate repertoire size and how much clonotypes are shared between individuals, the study performed deep sequencing of blood TCR repertoires from roughly five healthy adults. To increase sequencing depth and limit assay-specific biases, TCR repertoire library preparation and sequencing were carried out by different laboratories using diverse techniques. Each donor's leukapheresis produced roughly between about 0.9 and 9.5 billion PBMCs.

Healthy HIV-negative adults with no recently reported acute infections or vaccinations were included as donors. Only Caucasian adults living in Nashville, Tennessee, USA were represented among the donors. CD4+ T cells were enriched by magnetic negative selection, after which naive cells were positively selected on CD45RA and the negative fraction was taken as the memory subset. Blood was collected by leukapheresis, and PBMCs were isolated by Ficoll-Histopaque density gradient centrifugation and then cryopreserved in liquid nitrogen vapor phase. Analytical flow cytometry was used to check the purity and quantity of each magnetically sorted T cell population. Genomic DNA was isolated from each sorted fraction and quantified by UV absorbance on a Nanodrop 2000c. Notes on this clone: The antigen it recognizes is unknown. No much larger clone exists at a distance of one base, and base qualities are not known.

The investigation overall reported the following: Because the study included a small number of donors, the genetic and exposure-history diversity represented was limited. Naive subsets generally had larger estimated clonotype richness than memory subsets did. Higher generation probabilities were observed for clonotypes shared by all four sorted-subset donors than for non-shared clonotypes. Roughly 5.2% of naive CD4, 3.5% of naive CD8, about 2.1% of memory CD4, and around 0.4% of memory CD8 clonotypes were shared across several donors. Pairwise subsampling led to the expectation that sequencing depth would affect the degree of clonotype sharing among donors. Incomplete sequencing was indicated by rarefaction of sorted-subset datasets, despite the large sequencing depth. Sampling was restricted to blood, and TCR repertoires in tissues likely differ from the TCR repertoires found in blood.

Using the deep immunoSEQ assay, TCR CDR3 regions were amplified from genomic DNA by multiplex PCR. For each cell subset, the extracted genomic DNA was distributed evenly across all wells of several immunoSEQ 96-well plates, and each plate served as one replicate. For sorted subsets, each replicate PCR was loaded with roughly 0.2 ug genomic DNA, equivalent to about 30,000 T cell genomes. Purified libraries were measured with a Qubit 3.0 fluorometer, size-checked on a Bioanalyzer 2100, and measured again with the KAPA Library Quantification kit. A separate single-read 150-cycle Illumina NextSeq 550 flow cell was used to sequence each immunoSEQ 96-well plate. Concerning the study's data processing: Because only junctional sequences without quality scores were contained in the immunoSEQ output, filtering matching that applied to full-length reads could not be performed. To assign V/J genes and CDR3, sequences were annotated against IMGT germline references using PyIR, a Python wrapper for IgBLAST v1.9. Any read was removed if the V/J assignment was weak (E-value above 1e-6), the CDR3 was missing, or the read contained stop codons, out-of-frame junctions, or ambiguous translated residues. V3J clonotypes were defined by identical inferred V gene, J gene, and CDR3 amino acid sequence. Percentage overlap between repertoires was computed as shared unique clonotypes divided by the size of the smaller repertoire. Three approaches were used to assess repertoire richness: RTK rarefaction, the Chao1 estimator, and Recon v2.1 estimates of unobserved clonotypes. Generation probabilities were computed with OLGA for all TCRbeta clonotypes obtained by the gDNA method from several donors. TCRdb limited this immuneACCESS table to in-frame rearrangements with V and J called. A share of clones is missing; checked studies link under half to unresolved V genes, and the rest is unexplained. The DNA was the basis for D and trimming; V, J and clone size are from that table. The sample table contains over a million clones; only one count was recorded for roughly 97% of them. Approximately 1.1% of the sample is held by the ten biggest clonotypes.

Sequencing was performed on naive CD4+ T cells sorted from blood. The cell subset or site label, read with the paper, signifies: CD45RA+ positively selected. This receptor was identified in a man aged 30-40 years in good health.

The nucleotide sequence reads as follows: TGTGCCAGCTCACCACGGGAGGTTTCCTACAATGAGCAGTTCTTC. Translated, this gives CASSPREVSYNEQFF. The chain joins TRBV18 to TRBJ2-1, with a weak D call of TRBD2 (6 bases match). Spanning cysteine to phenylalanine, the CDR3 consists of 15 amino acids. The retained sequence is limited to the CDR3, 45 bases, with the frame set at the first base. V sheds 1 base and J sheds 1 base, leaving 8 bases between their ends. Based on the germline V gene, the CDR1 and CDR2 sequences are KGHSH and LQKENI.